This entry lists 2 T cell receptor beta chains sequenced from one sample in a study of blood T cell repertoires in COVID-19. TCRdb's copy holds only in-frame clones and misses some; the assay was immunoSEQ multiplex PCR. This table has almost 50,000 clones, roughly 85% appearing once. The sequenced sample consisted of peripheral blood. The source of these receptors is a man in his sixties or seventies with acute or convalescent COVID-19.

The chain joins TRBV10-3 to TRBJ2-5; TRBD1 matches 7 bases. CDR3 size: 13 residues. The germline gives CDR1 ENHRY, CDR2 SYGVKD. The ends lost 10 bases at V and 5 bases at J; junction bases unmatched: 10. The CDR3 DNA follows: TGTGCCAACTCCCGGGACAGAGGGGAGACCCAGTACTTC. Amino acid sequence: CANSRDRGETQYF.

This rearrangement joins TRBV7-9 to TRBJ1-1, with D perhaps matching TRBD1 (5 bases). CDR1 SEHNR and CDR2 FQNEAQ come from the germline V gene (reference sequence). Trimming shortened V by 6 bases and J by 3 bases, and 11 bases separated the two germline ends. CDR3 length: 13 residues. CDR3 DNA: TGTGCCAGCAGTCCCCCGGGGGACACTGAAGCTTTCTTT. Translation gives CASSPPGDTEAFF.